The clone carrying this T cell receptor beta chain was seen ten or more times. This sample is drawn from a study of molecular identifiers for immune sequencing clone quantification. Background on the study: Naive CD8 cell RNA, from 20,000 or 100,000 cells, was split five ways in replicates, with four sequenced.

Input for naive CD8 libraries was roughly 20,000 to 1,000,000 sorted cells; the RNA fraction used was 10%, 30% or 50%. Previously reported methods and listed TCR primers produced the bulk TCR libraries. TCRdb re-called the PCR reads with MiXCR, one entry per CDR3 protein. The table has approximately 97,000 distinct CDR3 sequences, 24% seen once. Sequencing input: naive CD8+ T cells from blood, with Jurkat cell RNA spiked in. Noted subset: FACS-sorted CD8+CD4-CCR7+CD45RA+ naive T cells. The receptor was derived from a human donor in good health. Some libraries in this study had Jurkat cell RNA spiked in.

CDR3 residues: CASSGGLAGTDTQYF. Here the CDR3 DNA reads TGTGCCAGTAGTGGGGGACTAGCGGGCACAGATACGCAGTATTTT. This sequence joins TRBV19 and TRBJ2-3, with 11 bases lining up with TRBD2. This CDR3 spans 15 amino acids. Germline V gene sequence: CDR1 LNHDA, CDR2 SQIVND (reference sequence). The V segment lost 5 bases and the J segment 1 base; nucleotides outside the gene matches: 2.